These 3 T cell receptor beta chains came from one sample sequenced in a study of molecular identifiers for immune sequencing clone quantification (dated by TCRdb to 2017 to 2018). The library was built by means of PCR. The sample was run on an Illumina HiSeq 4000. TCRdb handled the public reads itself, with Q25 trimming in fastp and clone calling in MiXCR, and kept productive beta chains. Rows with one shared CDR3 protein collapse into an entry with the most common genes and DNA. The sample yields about 510,000 distinct CDR3 sequences; 20% to 25% were counted once. The ten largest make up around 0.84% of the sample. The sample taken for sequencing was naive CD8+ T cells from blood, with Jurkat cell RNA spiked in. The cell subset or site label of this sample denotes: FACS-sorted CD8+CD4-CCR7+CD45RA+ naive T cells. Receptor source: a human donor in good health. Some libraries in this study had Jurkat cell RNA spiked in.

As for this clonotype: It may be a read error: a sequence one base away is much more abundant. In this CDR3 the conserved last residue, phenylalanine or tryptophan, is missing, so a read error is likely. The rearrangement uses TRBV5-1 and TRBJ1-1; weak D call: TRBD1 (5 bases). There are 16 residues in the CDR3. V was pared by 2 bases and J by 1 base, with 15 bases between. Per the germline V gene, CDR1 is SGHRS and CDR2 is YFSETQ. The CDR3 loop is CASSFFSGTENTEAFC. The CDR3 DNA reads as TGCGCCAGCAGCTTCTTTTCCGGGACGGAGAACACTGAAGCTTTCTGT.

The sample holds a few counts of this clonotype. The rearrangement uses TRBV29-1 and TRBJ2-1; 10 bases line up with TRBD2. The V and J ends lost 7 bases and 6 bases, in that order; junction bases with no gene match: 9. Germline V gene sequence: CDR1 SQVTM, CDR2 ANQGSEA. The CDR3 is made up of 14 amino acids. CDR3 sequence reads: CSASDWTSGNEQFF. DNA for the CDR3: TGCAGCGCCTCGGATTGGACTAGCGGCAATGAGCAGTTCTTC.

This clonotype has ten or more counts. The rearrangement joins TRBV6-5 to TRBJ2-2; D gene uncertain. Germline CDR1 reads MNHEY; CDR2 reads SVGAGI. Between the trimmed V and J ends, which lost 0 bases and 6 bases, there was a span of 5 bases. The CDR3 spans 13 residues. The CDR3 coding sequence is TGTGCCAGCAGTTACTCGGAATCCGGGGAGCTGTTTTTT. As protein: CASSYSESGELFF.